These 5 T cell receptor beta chains came from one sample sequenced in a study of OX40 agonist ivuxolimab in advanced cancers. Libraries were prepared by immunoSEQ multiplex PCR; TCRdb keeps only in-frame clonotypes and omits some of them. The top ten hold approximately 22% of the sample, which has roughly 10,000 clones, over 60% seen once. Sequenced here: CD4+ or CD8+ T cells sorted from blood, sampled in a trial of the OX40 agonist ivuxolimab. The receptors stem from an adult with an advanced solid tumor such as melanoma, head and neck, liver or kidney cancer.

The V and J genes are TRBV5-1 and TRBJ2-3; no firm D call. The CDR3 consists of 11 residues. CDR1 and CDR2 (germline): SGHRS, YFSETQ. V was clipped by 5 bases and J by 3 bases, with 4 bases between them. This CDR3 is CASRGTDTQYF. The CDR3 DNA follows: TGCGCCAGCAGGGGGACAGATACGCAGTATTTT. The full variable domain, its missing parts supplied by reference TRBV5-1 and TRBJ2-3, is KAGVTQTPRYLIKTRGQQVTLSCSPISGHRSVSWYQQTPGQGLQFLFEYFSETQRNKGNFPGRFSGRQFSNSRSEMNVSTLELGDSALYLCASRGTDTQYFGPGTRLTVL.

The chain uses TRBV7-8 and TRBJ2-1, with D maybe TRBD1 (6 bases). CDR1 and CDR2 (germline): SGHVS, FQNEAQ. The CDR3 has 14 residues. Trimming removed 4 bases from V and 4 bases from J, with 11 bases in between. The CDR3 region has the DNA TGTGCCAGCAGCTCAATACAGGGATACAATGAGCAGTTCTTC. Its translation: CASSSIQGYNEQFF.

As to this clone: Germline and junction disagree at one end, which may indicate a read error. The chain combines TRBV6-5 with TRBJ2-7; 7 bases map to TRBD1. This CDR3 has 14 amino acids. Germline V lookup: CDR1 MNHEY, CDR2 SVGAGI. In DNA form, the CDR3 reads TGTGCCATCAGTGTTGACAGGGAAATCTACGAGCAGTACTTC. It specifies CAISVDREIYEQYF.

The chain links TRBV10-3 to TRBJ2-2; D gene uncertain. The CDR3 is made up of 13 amino acids. V was pared by 7 bases and J by 8 bases, with 14 bases between. Germline CDR1 ENHRY, CDR2 SYGVKD. Here the CDR3 reads CAIKVQAEGELFF. Here the CDR3 DNA reads TGTGCCATCAAAGTTCAGGCCGAGGGGGAGCTGTTTTTT.

The count of this clone is one. This chain connects TRBV4-1 to TRBJ2-1, with 7 bases that match TRBD1. Germline CDR1 is MGHRA and CDR2 is YSYEKL. V dropped 3 bases and J dropped 5; count of bases not matched to a gene: 4. The CDR3 runs to 14 residues. The CDR3 loop reads CASSQGTGDNEQFF. CDR3 DNA sequence: TGCGCCAGCAGCCAGGGCACAGGGGACAATGAGCAGTTCTTC.